This T cell receptor (beta chain) was identified in a study of CD4 and CD8 cells across lung adenocarcinoma regions. This clonotype was seen only a few times. The CDR3 contains 13 residues. Trimming cost V 7 bases and J 19 bases, with 23 bases left between them. Germline CDR1 is MNHNS and CDR2 is SASEGT. Donors had localized lung adenocarcinoma, a non-small cell lung cancer. TCRdb passed the PCR reads through MiXCR, listing each CDR3 protein once. The table has some 27,000 distinct CDR3 sequences, about 50% seen once. Material for sequencing was CD8+ T cells from the center of a lung tumor. The sequence was collected from a male donor with lung adenocarcinoma. The CD4 and CD8 labels of this study may be unreliable. This chain joins TRBV6-1 and TRBJ1-6, with D unresolved. The CDR3 DNA reads as TGTGCCAGCACGAGCGGACTCTCCTACGAGCAGCACTTT. Translated: CASTSGLSYEQHF.